The source of this T cell receptor (beta chain) is a study of cytomegalovirus exposure and HLA in healthy donors. About the study: In terms of ancestry, the Caucasian-associated cluster contained about 81% of the roughly 400 genotyped donors. Broader study findings: A later analysis linked a missense variant in DCLRE1C to the trimming of TCR beta V and J genes. Association with HLA alleles at 0.05 false discovery rate was found for roughly 17,000 TCR beta sequences in a later analysis.

A word on this clone: The antigen is undetermined.

Donors had nominal health at sampling but likely had unrecorded immune exposures. 13 Jbeta primers and 60 Vbeta primers were used for the PCR. Assay: immunoSEQ multiplex PCR; the TCRdb copy retains only in-frame clones and omits some. The profile shows around 250,000 clones, around nine tenths of them singletons. Germline V gene lookup returns CDR1 ENHRY and CDR2 SYGVKD. CDR3 size: 15 residues. Trimming took 2 bases from V and 1 from J, leaving 10 bases between them. Sequencing was performed on PBMCs. The rearrangement links TRBV10-3 to TRBJ2-3; D gene unclear. The TCR comes from a girl aged 2-10 years in good health and CMV-seronegative. In nucleotides, the CDR3 is TGTGCCATCAGTGAGCCTCCCCCGGGCACAGATACGCAGTATTTT. It yields the protein CAISEPPPGTDTQYF.